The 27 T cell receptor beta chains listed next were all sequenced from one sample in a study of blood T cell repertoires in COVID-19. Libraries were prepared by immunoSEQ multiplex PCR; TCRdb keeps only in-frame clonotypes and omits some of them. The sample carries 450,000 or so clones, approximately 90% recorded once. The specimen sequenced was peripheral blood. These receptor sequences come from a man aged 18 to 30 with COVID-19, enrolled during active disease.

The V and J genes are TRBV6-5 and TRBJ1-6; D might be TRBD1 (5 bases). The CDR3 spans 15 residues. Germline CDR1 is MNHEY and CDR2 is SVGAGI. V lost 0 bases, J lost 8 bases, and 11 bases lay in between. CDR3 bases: TGTGCCAGCAGTTACTCGAGCAGGGCCCATTCACCCCTCCACTTT. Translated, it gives CASSYSSRAHSPLHF.

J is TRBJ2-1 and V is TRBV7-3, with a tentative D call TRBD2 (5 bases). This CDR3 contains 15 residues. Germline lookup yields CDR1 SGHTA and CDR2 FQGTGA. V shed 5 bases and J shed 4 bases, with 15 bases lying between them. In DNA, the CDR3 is TGTGCCAGCAGCCCCCACGCGGGCGAATACAATGAGCAGTTCTTC. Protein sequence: CASSPHAGEYNEQFF. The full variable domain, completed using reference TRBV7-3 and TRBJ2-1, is GAGVSQTPSNKVTEKGKYVELRCDPISGHTALYWYRQSLGQGPEFLIYFQGTGAADDSGLPNDRFFAVRPEGSVSTLKIQRTERGDSAVYLCASSPHAGEYNEQFFGPGTRLTVL.

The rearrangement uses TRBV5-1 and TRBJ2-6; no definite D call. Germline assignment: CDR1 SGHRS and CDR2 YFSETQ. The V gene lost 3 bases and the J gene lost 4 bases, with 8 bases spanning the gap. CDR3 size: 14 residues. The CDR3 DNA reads TGCGCCAGCAGCTCCTCAGTGGGGGCCAACGTCCTGACTTTC. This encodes CASSSSVGANVLTF.

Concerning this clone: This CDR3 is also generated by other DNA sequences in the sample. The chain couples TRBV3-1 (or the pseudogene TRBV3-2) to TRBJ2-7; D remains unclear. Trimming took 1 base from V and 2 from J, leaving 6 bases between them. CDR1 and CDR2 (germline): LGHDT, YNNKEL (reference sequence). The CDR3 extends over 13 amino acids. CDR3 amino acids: CASSQGQTYEQYF. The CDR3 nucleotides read TGTGCCAGCAGCCAAGGGCAAACCTACGAGCAGTACTTC.

DNA of the CDR3: TGTGCCATCAGTGACCCAGAAGCGGGAGGATGGTTTTCCACAGATACGCAGTATTTT. Its protein product is CAISDPEAGGWFSTDTQYF. The chain recombines TRBV10-3 with TRBJ2-3; the match to TRBD2 covers 9 bases. Per the germline V gene, CDR1 is ENHRY and CDR2 is SYGVKD. The CDR3 has 19 amino acids. V shed 3 bases, J shed 2 bases, and the junction held 15 bases outside the gene matches.

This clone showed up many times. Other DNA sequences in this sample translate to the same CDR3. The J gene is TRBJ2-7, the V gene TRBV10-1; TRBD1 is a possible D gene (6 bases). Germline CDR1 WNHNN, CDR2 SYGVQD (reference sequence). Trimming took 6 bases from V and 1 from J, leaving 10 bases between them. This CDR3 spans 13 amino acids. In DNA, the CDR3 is TGCGCCAGCAGCCGGGACATTTCCTACGAGCAGTACTTC. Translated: CASSRDISYEQYF.

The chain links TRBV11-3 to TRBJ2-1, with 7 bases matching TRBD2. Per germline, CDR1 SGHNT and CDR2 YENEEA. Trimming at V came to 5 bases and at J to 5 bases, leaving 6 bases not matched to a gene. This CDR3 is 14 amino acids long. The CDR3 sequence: CASSVGLVDNEQFF. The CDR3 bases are TGTGCCAGCAGCGTCGGACTAGTTGACAATGAGCAGTTCTTC.

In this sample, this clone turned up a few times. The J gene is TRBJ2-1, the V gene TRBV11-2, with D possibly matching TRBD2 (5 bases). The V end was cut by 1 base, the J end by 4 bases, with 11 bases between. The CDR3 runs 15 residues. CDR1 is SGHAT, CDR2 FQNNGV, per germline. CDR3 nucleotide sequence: TGTGCCAGCAGCTTAGTCCGGGGTGGGTACAATGAGCAGTTCTTC. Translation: CASSLVRGGYNEQFF. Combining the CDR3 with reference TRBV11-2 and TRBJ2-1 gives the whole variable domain EAGVAQSPRYKIIEKRQSVAFWCNPISGHATLYWYQQILGQGPKLLIQFQNNGVVDDSQLPKDRFSAERLKGVDSTLKIQPAKLEDSAVYLCASSLVRGGYNEQFFGPGTRLTVL.

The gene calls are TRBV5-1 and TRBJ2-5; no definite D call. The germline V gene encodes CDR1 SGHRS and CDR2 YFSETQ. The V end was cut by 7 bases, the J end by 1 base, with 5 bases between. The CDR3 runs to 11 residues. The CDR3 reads CASGAQETQYF. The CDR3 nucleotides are TGCGCCAGCGGAGCCCAAGAGACCCAGTACTTC.

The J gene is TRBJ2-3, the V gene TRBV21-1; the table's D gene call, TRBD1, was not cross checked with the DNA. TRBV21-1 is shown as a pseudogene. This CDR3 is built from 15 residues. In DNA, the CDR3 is TGTGCCAGCAGCACCAGTGGGGCCAGCACAGATACGCAGTATTTT. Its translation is CASSTSGASTDTQYF.

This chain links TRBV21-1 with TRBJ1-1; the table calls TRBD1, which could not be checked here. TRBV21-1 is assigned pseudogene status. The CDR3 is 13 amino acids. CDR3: CASSCRQCTEAFF. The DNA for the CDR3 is TGTGCCAGCAGCTGCCGACAGTGCACTGAAGCTTTCTTT.

The CDR3 reads CASSRRDRGWQETQYF. The DNA for the CDR3 is TGTGCCAGCAGCCGCCGGGACAGGGGTTGGCAAGAGACCCAGTACTTC. The genes are TRBV9 and TRBJ2-5; 10 bases align to TRBD1. V gave up 4 bases and J gave up 2 bases; unmatched junction bases: 8. The CDR3 totals 16 residues. Per germline, CDR1 SGDLS and CDR2 YYNGEE.

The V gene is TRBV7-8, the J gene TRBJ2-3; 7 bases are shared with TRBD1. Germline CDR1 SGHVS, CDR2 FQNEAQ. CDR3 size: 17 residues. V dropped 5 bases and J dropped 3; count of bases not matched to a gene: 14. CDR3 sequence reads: CASSLYRDREKTDTQYF. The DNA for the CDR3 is TGTGCCAGCAGCCTTTACCGCGACAGGGAGAAAACAGATACGCAGTATTTT.

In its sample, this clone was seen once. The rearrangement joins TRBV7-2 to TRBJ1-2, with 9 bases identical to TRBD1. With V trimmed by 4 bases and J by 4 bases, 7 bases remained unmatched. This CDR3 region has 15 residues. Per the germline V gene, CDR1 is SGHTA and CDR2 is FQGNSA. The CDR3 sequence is CASSSRGQGLYGYTF. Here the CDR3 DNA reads TGTGCCAGCAGCTCCCGAGGACAGGGGCTCTATGGCTACACCTTC. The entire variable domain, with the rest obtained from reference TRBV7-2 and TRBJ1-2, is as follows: GAGVSQSPSNKVTEKGKDVELRCDPISGHTALYWYRQSLGQGLEFLIYFQGNSAPDKSGLPSDRFSAERTGGSVSTLTIQRTQQEDSAVYLCASSSRGQGLYGYTFGSGTRLTVV.

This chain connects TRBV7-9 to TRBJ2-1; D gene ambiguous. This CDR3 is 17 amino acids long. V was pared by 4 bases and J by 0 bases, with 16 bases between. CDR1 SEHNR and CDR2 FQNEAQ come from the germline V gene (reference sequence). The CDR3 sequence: CASSSLSSPSSYNEQFF. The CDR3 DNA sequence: TGTGCCAGCAGCTCCTTGTCAAGCCCGAGCTCCTACAATGAGCAGTTCTTC.

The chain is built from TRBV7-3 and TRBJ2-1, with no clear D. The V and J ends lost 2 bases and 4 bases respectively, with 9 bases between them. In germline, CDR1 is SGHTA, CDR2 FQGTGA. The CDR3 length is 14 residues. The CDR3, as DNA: TGTGCCAGCAGCTTAGGAGCTAGATACAATGAGCAGTTCTTC. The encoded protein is CASSLGARYNEQFF.

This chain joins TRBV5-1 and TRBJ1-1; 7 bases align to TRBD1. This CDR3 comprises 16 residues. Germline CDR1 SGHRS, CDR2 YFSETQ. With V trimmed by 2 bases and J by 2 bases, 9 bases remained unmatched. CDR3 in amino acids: CASSFIRDSRNTEAFF. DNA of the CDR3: TGCGCCAGCAGCTTTATCCGGGACAGCCGAAACACTGAAGCTTTCTTT.

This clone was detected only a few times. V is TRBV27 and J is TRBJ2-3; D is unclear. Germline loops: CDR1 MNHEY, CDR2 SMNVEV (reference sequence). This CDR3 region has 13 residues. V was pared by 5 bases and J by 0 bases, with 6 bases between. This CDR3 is CASSTPSTDTQYF. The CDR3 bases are TGTGCCAGCAGTACTCCTAGCACAGATACGCAGTATTTT.

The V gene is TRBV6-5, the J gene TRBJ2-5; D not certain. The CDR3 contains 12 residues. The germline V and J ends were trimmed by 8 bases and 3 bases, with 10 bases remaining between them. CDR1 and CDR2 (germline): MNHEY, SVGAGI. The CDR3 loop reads CASGYTEETQYF. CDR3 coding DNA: TGTGCCAGCGGCTACACAGAAGAGACCCAGTACTTC.

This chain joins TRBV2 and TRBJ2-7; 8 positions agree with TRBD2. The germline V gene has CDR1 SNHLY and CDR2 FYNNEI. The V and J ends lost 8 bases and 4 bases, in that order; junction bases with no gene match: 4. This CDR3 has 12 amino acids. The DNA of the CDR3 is TGTGCCAGCCAGCGGGAGACGTACGAGCAGTACTTC. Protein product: CASQRETYEQYF.

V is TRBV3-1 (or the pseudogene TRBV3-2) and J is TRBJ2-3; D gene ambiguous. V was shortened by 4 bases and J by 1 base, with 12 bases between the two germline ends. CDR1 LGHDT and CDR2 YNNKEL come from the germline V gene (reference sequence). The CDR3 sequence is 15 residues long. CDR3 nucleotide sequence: TGTGCCAGCAGCCTCCTTCCTACAGGCACAGATACGCAGTATTTT. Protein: CASSLLPTGTDTQYF.

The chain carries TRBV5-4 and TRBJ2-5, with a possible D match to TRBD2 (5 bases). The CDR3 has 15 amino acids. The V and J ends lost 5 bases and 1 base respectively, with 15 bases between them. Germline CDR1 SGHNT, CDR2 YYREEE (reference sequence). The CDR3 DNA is TGTGCCAGCAGTCGGGGTGGGTCAATCCAAGAGACCCAGTACTTC. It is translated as CASSRGGSIQETQYF.

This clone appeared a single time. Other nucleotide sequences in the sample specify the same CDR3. The CDR3 loop is CSASRGEQFF. CDR3 nucleotides: TGCAGTGCTAGCCGGGGGGAGCAGTTCTTC. This rearrangement joins TRBV20-1 to TRBJ2-1; possibly TRBD2 for D (6 bases). Deletions cut 3 bases from V and 10 bases from J, with 7 bases between. Per germline, CDR1 DFQATT and CDR2 SNEGSKA (reference sequence). The CDR3 is 10 amino acids.

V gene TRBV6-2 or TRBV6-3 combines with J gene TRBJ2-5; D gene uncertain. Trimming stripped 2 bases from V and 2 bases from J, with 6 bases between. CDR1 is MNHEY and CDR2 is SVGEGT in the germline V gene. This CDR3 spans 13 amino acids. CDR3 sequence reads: CASSYNFQETQYF. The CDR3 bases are TGTGCCAGCAGTTACAACTTTCAAGAGACCCAGTACTTC.

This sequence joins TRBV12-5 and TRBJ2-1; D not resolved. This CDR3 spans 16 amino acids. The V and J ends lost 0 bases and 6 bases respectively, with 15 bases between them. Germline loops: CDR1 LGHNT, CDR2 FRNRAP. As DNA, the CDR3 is TGTGCTAGTGGTTTGGTACGAGGAAACGGGTTCAATGAGCAGTTCTTC. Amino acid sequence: CASGLVRGNGFNEQFF. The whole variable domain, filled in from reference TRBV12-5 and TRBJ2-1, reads DARVTQTPRHKVTEMGQEVTMRCQPILGHNTVFWYRQTMMQGLELLAYFRNRAPLDDSGMPKDRFSAEMPDATLATLKIQPSEPRDSAVYFCASGLVRGNGFNEQFFGPGTRLTVL.

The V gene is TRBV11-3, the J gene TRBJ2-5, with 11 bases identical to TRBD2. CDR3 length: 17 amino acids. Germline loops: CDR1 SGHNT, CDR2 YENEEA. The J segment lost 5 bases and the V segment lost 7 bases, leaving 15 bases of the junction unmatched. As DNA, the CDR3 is TGTGCCAGCACCCAGAGTACTAGCGGGAGAAGAGGGGAGACCCAGTACTTC. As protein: CASTQSTSGRRGETQYF.

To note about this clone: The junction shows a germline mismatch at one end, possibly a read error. The CDR3, as DNA: TGTGCCAGCTCACGGCAGGGGGCTTATGATTCGGAGACCCGGTACTTC. This translates into CASSRQGAYDSETRYF. The chain carries TRBV18 and TRBJ2-5, with 8 bases identical to TRBD1. This CDR3 contains 16 residues. Germline CDR1 and CDR2: KGHSH and LQKENI.